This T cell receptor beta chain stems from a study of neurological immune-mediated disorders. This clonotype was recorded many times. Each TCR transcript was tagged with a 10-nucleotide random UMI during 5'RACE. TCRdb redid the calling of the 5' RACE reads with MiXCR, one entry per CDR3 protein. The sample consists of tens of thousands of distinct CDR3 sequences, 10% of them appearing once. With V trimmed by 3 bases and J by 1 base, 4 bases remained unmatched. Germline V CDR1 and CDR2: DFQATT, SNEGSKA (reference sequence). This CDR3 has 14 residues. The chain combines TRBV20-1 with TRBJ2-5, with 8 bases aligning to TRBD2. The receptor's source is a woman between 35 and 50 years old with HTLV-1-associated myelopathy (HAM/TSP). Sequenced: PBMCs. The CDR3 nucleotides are TGCAGTGCTAGGCGGGGGGTGGGCCAAGAGACCCAGTACTTC. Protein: CSARRGVGQETQYF.